The source of this T cell receptor (beta chain) is a study of regulatory T cells in long-lasting Graves disease (dated by TCRdb to about 2021). For context, the study as a whole: Antithyroid drugs had been taken for less than 3 months by newly diagnosed Graves' disease patients. This study used TCR sequencing and RNA sequencing of peripheral blood to compare persistent Graves' disease patients against newly diagnosed Graves' disease patients. The study took place in China and was registered as a clinical trial. TCR sequencing covered about 13 persistent and approximately 20 newly diagnosed Graves' disease patients, some 33 samples in total. Here is what the overall study found, with its caveats: Persistent disease showed preferential use of TRBV28, TRBJ1-2 and TRBJ2-5, whereas newly diagnosed disease favored TRBV20-1 and TRBJ2-1. The authors noted that the small sample size was a limitation that may lower accuracy. Compared with newly diagnosed patients, patients with persistent Graves' disease had lower TCR Shannon entropy and fewer highly expanded clones, which suggests clonal expansion. More public clonotypes were shared among persistent patients (fewer than 3,000) than among newly diagnosed patients (more than 900). The study examined only peripheral blood because the primary lesion, thyroid tissue, could not be accessed. Sequencing and analysis were restricted to the TCR beta chain.

Measured from the cysteine to the phenylalanine, the CDR3 is 15 residues long. Just the 45-base CDR3 DNA is kept, in frame starting at base 1. V is pared back by 0 bases and J by 0 bases, with 6 bases lying between the germline termini. The germline V gene gives CDR1 as SGHAT and CDR2 as FQNNGV. Ten or more counts support this clonotype. Its antigen specificity is not known. Base qualities are not recorded, but no much larger clone differs from it by a single base. Library preparation used multiplex PCR. These reads were obtained on an Illumina HiSeq 4000. CDR3 regions were amplified by Arm-PCR with iRepertoire HTBI primers to construct TCR beta libraries. PCR products were gel purified before sequencing. The authors' pipeline ran thus. Across samples, 62 TRBV and 12 to 15 TRBJ segments were identified and used for gene usage analysis of CDR3 amino acid clonotypes. COPE and FqMerger were used to merge filtered high-quality paired reads into contigs. BLAST was used to align contigs to IMGT TRBV, TRBD and TRBJ reference genes, and CDR3 was defined according to IMGT. Clonotypes above 0.1% frequency were classified as highly expanded clones. Shannon entropy served as the measure of repertoire diversity, while the Gini coefficient captured V-J evenness. Public clonotypes were defined as clonotypes shared by more than one individual. The raw public data were reprocessed by TCRdb itself: fastp quality trimming at Q25, MiXCR clonotype calling, in-frame beta chains only. Rows with a matching CDR3 protein are joined into one entry that keeps the most common DNA and genes. It is TCRdb's table, rather than the study itself, that gives the V and J calls and clone size. The sample table contains roughly 610,000 distinct CDR3 sequences; only one count was recorded for 15% to 20% of them. The ten largest clones capture 12% of the sample.

The sample's time point label, in plain terms: newly diagnosed GD, antithyroid drugs for less than 3 months. RNA was extracted from PBMCs in TRIzol for both TCR sequencing and RNA sequencing. The diagnosis of Graves' disease followed American Thyroid Association guidelines. The patients came from an endocrinology department in Xi'an, China. From each patient, approximately 10 milliliters of peripheral blood was collected into an EDTA anticoagulant tube. PBMCs were isolated by Ficoll Paque Plus density gradient separation without further T cell sorting. An Agilent 2100 Bioanalyzer and agarose gel were used to assess RNA quality, and a NanoDrop 2000 was used to measure RNA concentration. These sequences were also reported in another study, on T cells in Graves' hyperthyroidism and ophthalmopathy. Per the second study: Stable Graves' hyperthyroidism was defined as the absence of progression to ophthalmopathy over 18 months of follow-up. The hyperthyroidism patients were between 18 and 65 years old and newly diagnosed, with a disease duration of less than 2 months. Patients with uncontrolled infections, other autoimmune diseases, pregnancy or lactation were excluded. Diagnoses were based on clinical symptoms, serum thyroxine and TRAb, thyroid ultrasound and orbital computed tomography. A first-round RT-PCR of the TCR CDR3 used the HTBI primer set with the Qiagen OneStep RT-PCR kit. Most expanded thyroid clonotypes (frequency above 0.001) were also detected in blood, suggesting blood repertoires may reflect thyroid immune responses. Ophthalmopathy was separated from stable hyperthyroidism by a 13 V-J signature model, with 85% to 90% sensitivity and about 81% specificity obtained in cross-validation and 80%/75% obtained in testing. During validation, the model predicted progression to ophthalmopathy a median of roughly six months ahead of onset, with approximately 70% sensitivity and around 72% specificity. To identify distinguishing TCR V-J signatures, a discovery cohort of about a hundred patients was used, comprising 43 with Graves' ophthalmopathy and some 57 with stable Graves' hyperthyroidism. An independent validation cohort of under 20 hyperthyroidism patients and 17 patients who later progressed to ophthalmopathy tested prospective prediction of ophthalmopathy. The approximately 100 discovery patients were divided at random into training and test sets in a 7:3 ratio. In addition, the study compared T-cell repertoires in thyroid tissue and in blood from a handful of Graves' hyperthyroidism patients. Once sampling was done, hyperthyroidism patients were given methimazole at a starting dose of 30 mg daily, whereas ophthalmopathy patients were given high-dose intravenous methylprednisolone. A second multiplex PCR round built the libraries, followed by size selection and purification. Libraries were sequenced paired-end with 100 bp reads on an Illumina HiSeq2000. SOAPnuke was used to process the raw data, throwing out any read that contained adapters or uncalled bases, had a mean Phred below 15, or lacked an exact constant-primer or identifier match. COPE v1.2.5 was used to merge high-quality paired reads, and clonotypes were defined as unique nucleotide sequences. Clonotypes were aligned to IMGT TRBV, TRBD and TRBJ reference segments using MiTCR v1.1. The analysis was restricted to V-J combinations with a frequency above 0.0001, which together covered 98% to 99.2% of the repertoires. The TCS score was defined as F50 (clonal expansion) divided by E x V (chaos), with BLOSUM62-based TCRdist calculated between CDR3 peptides within each V-J. Welch's t-statistics and random forest reduced several hundred V-J features to roughly 13, which were used in a naive Bayes classifier (R e1071). No statistical method was used to fix the sample size in advance, and group allocation was not hidden from the investigators. TCR Vbeta CDR3 sequencing of 120 to 150 peripheral blood samples (roughly 43 ophthalmopathy, roughly 74 hyperthyroidism and approximately 17 progressor patients) is reported in the paper.

The chain was built from TRBV11-2 and TRBJ2-1; no D gene is confidently identified. This clonotype was sampled from a man aged 18 to 29 with Graves disease. Donor details come from another sample of the same person, matched by shared clones. The starting material was peripheral blood mononuclear cells (PBMCs), obtained at new diagnosis, from a patient treated with antithyroid drugs. This receptor carries the CDR3 CASSLEDNSYNEQFF. Here is the DNA: TGTGCCAGCAGCTTAGAAGACAACTCCTACAATGAGCAGTTCTTC.